This T cell receptor beta chain was captured by sequencing in a study of blood T cell repertoires in COVID-19. Study-wide background: Samples of COVID-19 (acute and convalescent) were obtained from the United States, Italy and Spain. T cells, B-cell-depleted T cells, or PBMCs supplied cDNA or gDNA.

This clone was found many times. Germline trimming cut 4 bases from V and 8 bases from J; bases unmatched to any gene: 9. The CDR3 totals 15 residues. In germline, CDR1 is SGHRS, CDR2 YFSETQ. In the original workflow: Amplification of reference gene primers provided the estimated nucleated cell counts. Profiled with immunoSEQ multiplex PCR; TCRdb holds only in-frame clones, not every one. V and J calls and clone size are those listed in that table; D and trimming were worked out from the DNA. The top ten hold roughly 8% of the sample, which has about 170,000 clones, 60% to 85% seen once. The source material was peripheral blood. This sequence originates from a man in his 60s with acute or convalescent COVID-19. V gene TRBV5-1 combines with J gene TRBJ1-2, with 12 bases fitting TRBD1. The CDR3 bases are TGCGCCAGCAGCCCAGGCGGGACAGGGGGCGACGGCTACACCTTC. It encodes CASSPGGTGGDGYTF.